Following are 13 T cell receptor beta chains from one sample sequenced in a study of response to subunit inactivated influenza vaccine. One entry per CDR3 protein results from TCRdb running MiXCR on the RT-PCR reads. This sample yields about 310,000 distinct CDR3 sequences, of which 21% are seen a single time; roughly 10% belongs to the top ten. Specimen: PBMCs from blood, collected approximately 22 months after vaccination. These TCRs come from a man aged 45-69 years who received an inactivated influenza vaccine.

This clonotype has a handful of counts. The chain recombines TRBV27 with TRBJ1-6, with unresolved D. The germline V and J ends were trimmed by 3 bases and 8 bases, with 11 bases remaining between them. The CDR3 totals 14 residues. Germline V gene sequence: CDR1 MNHEY, CDR2 SMNVEV (reference sequence). The CDR3 here is CASSFLREDSPLHF. The CDR3 DNA sequence: TGTGCCAGCAGTTTTCTTAGGGAAGATTCACCCCTCCACTTT.

V is TRBV3-1 and J is TRBJ2-2; D is unclear. Trimming shortened V by 0 bases and J by 5 bases, and 7 bases separated the two germline ends. Germline values: CDR1 LGHDT, CDR2 YNNKEL (reference sequence). The CDR3 consists of 14 residues. The CDR3 DNA reads TGTGCCAGCAGCCAAGATCGAGGTACCGGGGAGCTGTTTTTT. It specifies CASSQDRGTGELFF.

This clonotype was seen more than once but under ten times. The chain employs TRBV19 and TRBJ1-5, with TRBD1 as a possible D gene (6 bases). The CDR3 covers 13 residues. V dropped 3 bases and J dropped 7 bases, with 10 bases sitting between them. Looked up from germline, CDR1 is LNHDA and CDR2 is SQIVND (reference sequence). The DNA for the CDR3 is TGTGCCAGTAGTATGACGGACAGACAGCCCCAGCATTTT. The encoded protein is CASSMTDRQPQHF.

This clonotype has only a few counts. The chain links TRBV10-3 to TRBJ2-7; 7 positions match TRBD2. Germline loops: CDR1 ENHRY, CDR2 SYGVKD. The junction had 4 bases not matched to a gene; V was cut back by 3 bases and J by 2 bases. The CDR3 sequence is 14 residues long. The CDR3 loop reads CAISERGSPYEQYF. The CDR3 DNA follows: TGTGCCATCAGTGAACGCGGGAGTCCCTACGAGCAGTACTTC.

The chain joins TRBV12-3 or TRBV12-4 to TRBJ2-1, with 11 bases identical to TRBD2. This CDR3 is built from 16 residues. J lost 5 bases, V lost 6 bases, and 9 bases had no gene match. The CDR3 DNA reads TGTGCCAGCAGCCTCCGACTAGCGGGGTATAACAATGAGCAGTTCTTC. Amino acids: CASSLRLAGYNNEQFF.

The chain carries TRBV6-2 or TRBV6-3 and TRBJ2-7; tentatively, D is TRBD1 or TRBD2 (6 bases each). V dropped 7 bases and J dropped 1 base, with 14 bases sitting between them. The CDR3 length is 14 residues. The V gene's germline CDR1 is MNHEY and CDR2 SVGEGT. DNA for the CDR3: TGTGCCAGCACCAAAAGGAGGGGGTCCTACGAGCAGTACTTC. Translated, it gives CASTKRRGSYEQYF.

The CDR3 region is CATSGQANEQFF. The CDR3, as DNA: TGTGCCACCTCGGGACAGGCCAATGAGCAGTTCTTC. V and J are TRBV6-6 and TRBJ2-1; 8 positions agree with TRBD1. CDR3 length equals 12 residues. V shed 10 bases and J 6 bases; nucleotides not matched to a gene: 5. Looked up from germline, CDR1 is MNHNY and CDR2 is SVGAGI (reference sequence).

V and J are TRBV9 and TRBJ2-5, with D uncertain. This CDR3 is 13 amino acids long. Per germline, CDR1 SGDLS and CDR2 YYNGEE. Trimming cost V 7 bases and J 2 bases, with 12 bases left between them. CDR3 residues: CASEEWNQETQYF. The CDR3 DNA reads TGTGCCAGCGAAGAGTGGAATCAAGAGACCCAGTACTTC.

The chain has TRBV6-2 or TRBV6-3 and TRBJ1-5; TRBD1 aligns across 10 bases. This CDR3 contains 14 residues. V lost 6 bases to trimming and J lost 7 bases; unmatched junction nucleotides: 6. Germline CDR1 reads MNHEY; CDR2 reads SVGEGT. DNA of the CDR3: TGTGCCAGCAGCCCCGGGACAGGGGTCCAGCCCCAGCATTTT. Protein: CASSPGTGVQPQHF.

This clonotype was seen at least ten times. The CDR3 nucleotides read TGTGCCAGCAACCCCCTTCCTGTACGCACCATATATTTT. Translating it yields CASNPLPVRTIYF. This chain links TRBV12-3 or TRBV12-4 with TRBJ1-3, with no clear D. The CDR3 totals 13 residues. Trimming took 7 bases from V and 9 from J, leaving 16 bases between them.

The chain links TRBV28 to TRBJ2-7, with D possibly TRBD1 on 5 matching bases. V was pared by 2 bases and J by 3 bases, with 8 bases between. This CDR3 contains 13 residues. Looked up from germline, CDR1 is MDHEN and CDR2 is SYDVKM. The DNA of the CDR3 is TGTGCCAGCAGTTTAACACAGGACTACGAGCAGTACTTC. Translation gives CASSLTQDYEQYF.

V and J are TRBV9 and TRBJ2-7; 8 nucleotides line up with TRBD1. Germline CDR1 and CDR2: SGDLS and YYNGEE. With 4 bases clipped from V and 6 bases from J, the junction kept 3 bases outside the gene matches. The CDR3 contains 12 residues. This chain's CDR3 is CASSRGTGEQYF. The DNA of the CDR3 is TGTGCCAGCAGCAGAGGGACAGGCGAGCAGTACTTC.

This clonotype was recorded many times. CDR3 nucleotide sequence: TGTGCCAGCAGCTTAGTAGGGGGGGTCCAAGAGACCCAGTACTTC. It translates to CASSLVGGVQETQYF. V is TRBV11-2 and J is TRBJ2-5; a weak D match, TRBD2 (7 bases). CDR1 and CDR2 from the germline V gene are SGHAT and FQNNGV. Trimming cost V 1 base and J 1 base, with 10 bases left between them. The CDR3 is 15 amino acids.